Listed below are T cell receptor beta chains from one sample, sequenced in a study of Ad26.COV2.S vaccination and SARS-CoV-2 variants. Here immunoSEQ multiplex PCR was the method, and the copy in TCRdb shows in-frame clones only, minus some. This table has some 340,000 clones, about 85% appearing once. The source was peripheral blood, collected in a trial of Ad26.COV2.S vaccine versus placebo. The source of these receptors is a person aged 18-60 years who received the Ad26.COV2.S COVID-19 vaccine or a placebo. CDR3s include the opening cysteine and the closing phenylalanine or tryptophan. D genes are given only for firm matches. Expanded clones are given a class, and other clones once, few, many or no size at all.

V gene	clone size	D gene	J gene	CDR3 protein	CDR3 DNA
TRBV9	NA	NA	TRBJ2-2	CASSVSTTGDSGELFF	TGTGCCAGCAGCGTCTCTACGACAGGTGATTCCGGGGAGCTGTTTTTT
TRBV24-1	NA	TRBD2	TRBJ2-3	CATSDHRLAGAQDTQYF	TGTGCCACCAGTGATCACCGACTAGCGGGGGCCCAAGATACGCAGTATTTT
TRBV5-6	few	NA	TRBJ1-6	CASSPLRATSSPLHF	TGTGCCAGCAGCCCCCTCAGGGCTACGAGTTCACCCCTCCACTTT
TRBV7-3	NA	TRBD1	TRBJ1-1	CASSSTGQGNTEAFF	TGTGCCAGCAGCTCAACGGGACAGGGAAACACTGAAGCTTTCTTT
TRBV6-5	NA	NA	TRBJ2-5	CASSNHSRRKETQYF	TGTGCCAGCAGTAACCACTCTAGAAGAAAAGAGACCCAGTACTTC
TRBV27	NA	TRBD2	TRBJ2-1	CASSSNGGDYNEQFF	TGTGCCAGCAGCTCCAACGGGGGGGACTACAATGAGCAGTTCTTC
TRBV28	NA	NA	TRBJ2-3	CASSFPPADTQYF	TGTGCCAGCAGTTTCCCTCCGGCAGATACGCAGTATTTT
TRBV7-3	once	TRBD2	TRBJ2-7	CASSLLRGGFSEQYF	TGTGCCAGCAGCTTACTGCGGGGGGGCTTTTCCGAGCAGTACTTC
TRBV6-5	once	NA	TRBJ2-5	CASTTGNQETQYF	TGTGCCAGCACCACAGGGAATCAAGAGACCCAGTACTTC
TRBV7-6	NA	NA	TRBJ2-1	CASSALGGEQFF	TGTGCCAGCAGCGCGCTCGGGGGTGAGCAGTTCTTC
TRBV28	NA	TRBD1	TRBJ1-2	CASRRDTGVWGYTF	TGTGCCAGCAGACGTGACACAGGGGTTTGGGGCTACACCTTC
TRBV6-5	NA	NA	TRBJ1-1	CASSYVAMNTEAFF	TGTGCCAGCAGTTACGTGGCGATGAACACTGAAGCTTTCTTT
TRBV5-1	NA	TRBD2	TRBJ2-1	CASSPSTSGGAGEQFF	TGCGCCAGCAGCCCGTCGACTAGCGGGGGGGCCGGTGAGCAGTTCTTC